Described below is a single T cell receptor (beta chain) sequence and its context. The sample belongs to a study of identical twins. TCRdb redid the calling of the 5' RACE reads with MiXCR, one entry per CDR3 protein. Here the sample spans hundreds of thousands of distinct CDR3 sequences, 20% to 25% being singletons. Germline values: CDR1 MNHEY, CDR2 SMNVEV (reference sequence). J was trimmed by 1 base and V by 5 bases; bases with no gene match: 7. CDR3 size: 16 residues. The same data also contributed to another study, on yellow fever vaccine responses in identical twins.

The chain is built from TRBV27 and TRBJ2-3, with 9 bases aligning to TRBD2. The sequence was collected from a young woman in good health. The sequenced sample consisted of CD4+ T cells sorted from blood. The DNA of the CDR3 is TGTGCCAGCAGTAGAGCGACTAGCGGAGGCACAGATACGCAGTATTTT. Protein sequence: CASSRATSGGTDTQYF.